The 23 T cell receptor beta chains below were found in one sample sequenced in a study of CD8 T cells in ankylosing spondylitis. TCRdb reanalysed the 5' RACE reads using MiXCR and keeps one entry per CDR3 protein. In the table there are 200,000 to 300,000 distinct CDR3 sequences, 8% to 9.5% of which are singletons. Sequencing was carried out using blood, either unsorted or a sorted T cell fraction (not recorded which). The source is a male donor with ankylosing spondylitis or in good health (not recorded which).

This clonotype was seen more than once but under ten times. CDR3 coding DNA: TGTGCCAGCAGCCGCGGACTAGCGGGAGAGACCTACGAGCAGTACTTC. Amino acid sequence: CASSRGLAGETYEQYF. The chain recombines TRBV7-9 with TRBJ2-7, with TRBD2 identical over 13 bases. The CDR3 length is 16 residues. Germline trimming cut 5 bases from V and 2 bases from J; bases unmatched to any gene: 6. Germline V gene lookup returns CDR1 SEHNR and CDR2 FQNEAQ (reference sequence). The whole variable domain, filled in from reference TRBV7-9 and TRBJ2-7, reads DTGVSQNPRHKITKRGQNVTFRCDPISEHNRLYWYRQTLGQGPEFLTYFQNEAQLEKSRLLSDRFSAERPKGSFSTLEIQRTEQGDSAMYLCASSRGLAGETYEQYFGPGTRLTVT.

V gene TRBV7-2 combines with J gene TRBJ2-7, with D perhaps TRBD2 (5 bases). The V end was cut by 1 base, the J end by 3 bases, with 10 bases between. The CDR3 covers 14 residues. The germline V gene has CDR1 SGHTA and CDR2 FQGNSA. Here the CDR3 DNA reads TGTGCCAGCAGCTTAGTGGCGGGTCTCTACGAGCAGTACTTC. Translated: CASSLVAGLYEQYF. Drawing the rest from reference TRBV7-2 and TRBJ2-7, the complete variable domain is GAGVSQSPSNKVTEKGKDVELRCDPISGHTALYWYRQSLGQGLEFLIYFQGNSAPDKSGLPSDRFSAERTGGSVSTLTIQRTQQEDSAVYLCASSLVAGLYEQYFGPGTRLTVT.

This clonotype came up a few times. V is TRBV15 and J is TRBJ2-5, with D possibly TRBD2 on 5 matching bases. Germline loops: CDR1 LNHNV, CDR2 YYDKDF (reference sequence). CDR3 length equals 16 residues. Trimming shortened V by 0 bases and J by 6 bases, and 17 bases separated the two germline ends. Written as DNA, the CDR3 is TGTGCCACCAGCAGAGAAGGACTTGAGAGGTGGAAGACCCAGTACTTC. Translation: CATSREGLERWKTQYF.

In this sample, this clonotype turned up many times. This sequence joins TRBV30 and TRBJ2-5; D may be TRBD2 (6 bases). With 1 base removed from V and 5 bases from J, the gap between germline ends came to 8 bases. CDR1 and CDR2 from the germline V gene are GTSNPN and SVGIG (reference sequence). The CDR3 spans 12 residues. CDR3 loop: CAWSAGRETQYF. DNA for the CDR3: TGTGCCTGGAGTGCGGGGAGGGAGACCCAGTACTTC. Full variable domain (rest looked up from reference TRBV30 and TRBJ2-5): SQTIHQWPATLVQPVGSPLSLECTVEGTSNPNLYWYRQAAGRGLQLLFYSVGIGQISSEVPQNLSASRPQDRQFILSSKKLLLSDSGFYLCAWSAGRETQYFGPGTRLLVL.

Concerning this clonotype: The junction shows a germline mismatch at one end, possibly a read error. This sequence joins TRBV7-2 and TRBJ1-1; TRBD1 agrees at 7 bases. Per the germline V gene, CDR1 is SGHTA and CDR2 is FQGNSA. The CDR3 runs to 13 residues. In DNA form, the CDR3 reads TGTGCCAGCAGACAGGACAGGAACAGTGAAGCTTTCTTT. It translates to CASRQDRNSEAFF. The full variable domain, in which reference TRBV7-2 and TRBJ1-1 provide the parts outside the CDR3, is GAGVSQSPSNKVTEKGKDVELRCDPISGHTALYWYRQSLGQGLEFLIYFQGNSAPDKSGLPSDRFSAERTGGSVSTLTIQRTQQEDSAVYLCASRQDRNSEAFFGQGTRLTVV.

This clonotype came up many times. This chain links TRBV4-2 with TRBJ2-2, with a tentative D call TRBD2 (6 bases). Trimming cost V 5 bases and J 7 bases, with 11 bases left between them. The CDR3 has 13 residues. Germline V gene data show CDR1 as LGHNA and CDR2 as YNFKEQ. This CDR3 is CASSRTGLGELFF. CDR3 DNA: TGTGCCAGCAGCAGGACGGGACTCGGGGAGCTGTTTTTT.

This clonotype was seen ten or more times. CDR3 region: CASSLQTGGQETQYF. Here the CDR3 DNA reads TGCGCCAGCAGCCTTCAGACAGGGGGCCAAGAGACCCAGTACTTC. The V gene is TRBV5-1, the J gene TRBJ2-5; TRBD1 agrees at 9 bases. V dropped 4 bases and J dropped 1; count of bases not matched to a gene: 5. The CDR3 is 15 amino acids. Germline V gene data show CDR1 as SGHRS and CDR2 as YFSETQ.

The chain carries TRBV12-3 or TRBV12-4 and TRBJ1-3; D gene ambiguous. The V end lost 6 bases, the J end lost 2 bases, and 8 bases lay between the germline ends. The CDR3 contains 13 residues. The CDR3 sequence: CASRDPPGNTIYF. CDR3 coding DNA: TGTGCCAGCAGGGACCCTCCTGGAAACACCATATATTTT.

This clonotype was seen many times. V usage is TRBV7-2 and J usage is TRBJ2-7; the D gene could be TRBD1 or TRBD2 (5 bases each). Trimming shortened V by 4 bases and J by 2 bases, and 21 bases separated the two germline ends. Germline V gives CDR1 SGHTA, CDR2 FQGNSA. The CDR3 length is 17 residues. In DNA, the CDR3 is TGTGCCAGCAGCTCATTTCCCCGGGGCAGACCTCCCTACGAGCAGTACTTC. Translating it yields CASSSFPRGRPPYEQYF.

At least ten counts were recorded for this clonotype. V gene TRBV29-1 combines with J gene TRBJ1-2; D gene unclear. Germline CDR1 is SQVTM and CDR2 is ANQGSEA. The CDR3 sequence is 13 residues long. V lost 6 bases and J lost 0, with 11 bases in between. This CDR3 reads CSVDRLTNYGYTF. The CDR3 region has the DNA TGCAGCGTCGACCGTCTTACTAACTATGGCTACACCTTC.

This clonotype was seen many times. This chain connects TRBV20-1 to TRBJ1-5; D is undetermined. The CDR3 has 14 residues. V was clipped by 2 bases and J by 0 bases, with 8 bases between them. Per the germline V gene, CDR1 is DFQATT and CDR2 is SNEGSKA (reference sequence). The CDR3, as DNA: TGCAGTGCTAGATCCCGCGATAGCAATCAGCCCCAGCATTTT. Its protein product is CSARSRDSNQPQHF.

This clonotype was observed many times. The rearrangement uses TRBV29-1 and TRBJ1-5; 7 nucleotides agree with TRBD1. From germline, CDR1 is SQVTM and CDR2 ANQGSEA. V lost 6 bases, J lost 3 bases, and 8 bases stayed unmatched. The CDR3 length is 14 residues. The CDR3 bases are TGCAGCGTCTCGTCGGGACAGACCAATCAGCCCCAGCATTTT. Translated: CSVSSGQTNQPQHF. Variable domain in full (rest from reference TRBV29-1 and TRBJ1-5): SAVISQKPSRDICQRGTSLTIQCQVDSQVTMMFWYRQQPGQSLTLIATANQGSEATYESGFVIDKFPISRPNLTFSTLTVSNMSPEDSSIYLCSVSSGQTNQPQHFGDGTRLSIL.

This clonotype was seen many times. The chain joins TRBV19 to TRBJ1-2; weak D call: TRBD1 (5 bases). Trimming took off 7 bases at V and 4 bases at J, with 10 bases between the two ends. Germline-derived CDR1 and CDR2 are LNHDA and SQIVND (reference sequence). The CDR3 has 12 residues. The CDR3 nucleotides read TGTGCCAGTACCTCGGGGCTCTATGGCTACACCTTC. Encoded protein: CASTSGLYGYTF.

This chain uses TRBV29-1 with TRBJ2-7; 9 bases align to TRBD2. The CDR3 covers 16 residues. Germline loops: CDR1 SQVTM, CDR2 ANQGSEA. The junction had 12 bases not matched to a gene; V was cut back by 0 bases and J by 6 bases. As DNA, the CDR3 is TGCAGCGTTGAAGAGCGGGGGGGCACGTATTCCCGCGAGCAGTACTTC. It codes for CSVEERGGTYSREQYF.

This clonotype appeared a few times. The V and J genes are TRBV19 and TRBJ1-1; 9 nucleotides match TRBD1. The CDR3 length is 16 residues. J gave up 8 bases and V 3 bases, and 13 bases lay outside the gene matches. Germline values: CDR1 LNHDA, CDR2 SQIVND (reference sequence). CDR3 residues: CASSIGTGGFRVEAFF. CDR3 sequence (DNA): TGTGCCAGTAGTATTGGAACAGGGGGCTTTCGCGTAGAAGCTTTCTTT.

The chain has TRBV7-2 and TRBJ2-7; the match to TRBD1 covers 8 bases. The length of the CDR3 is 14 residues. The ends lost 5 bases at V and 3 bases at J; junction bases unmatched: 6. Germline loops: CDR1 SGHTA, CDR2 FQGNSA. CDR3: CASSPHGQGYEQYF. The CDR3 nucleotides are TGTGCCAGCAGCCCCCATGGACAGGGCTACGAGCAGTACTTC.

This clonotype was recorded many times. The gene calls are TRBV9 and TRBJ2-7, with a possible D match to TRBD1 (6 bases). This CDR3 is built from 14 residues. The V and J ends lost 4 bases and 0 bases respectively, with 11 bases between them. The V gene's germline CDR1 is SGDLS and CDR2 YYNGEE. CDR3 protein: CASSPRDNSYEQYF. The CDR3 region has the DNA TGTGCCAGCAGCCCTCGGGACAACTCCTACGAGCAGTACTTC.

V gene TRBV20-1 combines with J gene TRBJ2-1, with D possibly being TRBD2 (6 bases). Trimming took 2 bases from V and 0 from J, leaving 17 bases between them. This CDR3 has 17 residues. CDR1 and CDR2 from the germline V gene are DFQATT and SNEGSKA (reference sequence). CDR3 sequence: CSARNTLAPSSYNEQFF. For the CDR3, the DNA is TGCAGTGCTAGAAATACCCTAGCGCCGAGCTCCTACAATGAGCAGTTCTTC.

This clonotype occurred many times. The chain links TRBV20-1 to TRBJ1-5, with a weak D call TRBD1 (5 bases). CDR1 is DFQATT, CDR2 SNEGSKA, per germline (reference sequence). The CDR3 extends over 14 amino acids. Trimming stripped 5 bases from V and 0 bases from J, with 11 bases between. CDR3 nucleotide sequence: TGCAGTGCTTTGGACACCTATAGCAATCAGCCCCAGCATTTT. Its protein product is CSALDTYSNQPQHF.

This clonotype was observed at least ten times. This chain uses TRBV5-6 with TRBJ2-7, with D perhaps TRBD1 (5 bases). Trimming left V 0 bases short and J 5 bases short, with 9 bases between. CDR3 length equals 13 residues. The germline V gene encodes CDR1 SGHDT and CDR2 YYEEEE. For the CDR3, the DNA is TGTGCCAGCAGCTTGGTACAGGCCAACGAGCAGTACTTC. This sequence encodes CASSLVQANEQYF. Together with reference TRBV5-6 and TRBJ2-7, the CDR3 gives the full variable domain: DAGVTQSPTHLIKTRGQQVTLRCSPKSGHDTVSWYQQALGQGPQFIFQYYEEEERQRGNFPDRFSGHQFPNYSSELNVNALLLGDSALYLCASSLVQANEQYFGPGTRLTVT.

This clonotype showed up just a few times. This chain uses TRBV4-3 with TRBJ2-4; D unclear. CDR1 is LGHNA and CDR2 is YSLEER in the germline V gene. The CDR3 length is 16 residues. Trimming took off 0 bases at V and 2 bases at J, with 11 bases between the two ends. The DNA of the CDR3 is TGCGCCAGCAGCCAAGATGTAAAGGGCACCAAAAACATTCAGTACTTC. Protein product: CASSQDVKGTKNIQYF.

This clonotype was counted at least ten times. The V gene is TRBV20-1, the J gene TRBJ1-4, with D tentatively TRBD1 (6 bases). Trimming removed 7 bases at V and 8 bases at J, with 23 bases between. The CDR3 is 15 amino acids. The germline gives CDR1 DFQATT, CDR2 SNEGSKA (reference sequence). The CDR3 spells CSVLPYGGRREKLFF. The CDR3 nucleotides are TGCAGTGTTCTCCCCTACGGGGGGCGAAGAGAAAAACTGTTTTTT.

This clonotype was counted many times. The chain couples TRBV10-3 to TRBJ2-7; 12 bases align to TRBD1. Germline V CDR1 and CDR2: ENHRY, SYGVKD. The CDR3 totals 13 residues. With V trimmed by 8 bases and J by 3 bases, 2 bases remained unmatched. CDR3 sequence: CAIGTGGNYEQYF. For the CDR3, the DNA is TGTGCCATCGGGACAGGGGGCAACTACGAGCAGTACTTC.